This TCR beta chain was recovered during a study of blood T cell repertoires in COVID-19. Using immunoSEQ multiplex PCR, the repertoire was profiled, and TCRdb retains in-frame clones only, with some absent. The table has 100,000 or so clones, 84% seen once; the top ten hold approximately 2%. Germline loops: CDR1 MDHEN, CDR2 SYDVKM. V gave up 6 bases and J gave up 3 bases; unmatched junction bases: 12. The CDR3 runs to 17 residues. Source material: peripheral blood. The chain combines TRBV28 with TRBJ2-1, with 9 nucleotides matching TRBD2. This TCR was recovered from a man aged 70-80 years with active or convalescent COVID-19. The DNA for the CDR3 is TGTGCCAGCAGCTACGAGACTAGCGGCTCTCTCTACAATGAGCAGTTCTTC. Its protein is CASSYETSGSLYNEQFF.